This T cell receptor beta chain was identified during a study of T cells in Graves' hyperthyroidism and ophthalmopathy. General study results and limits: Blood samples included most of the expanded thyroid clonotypes exceeding 0.001.

V shed 5 bases and J 4 bases; nucleotides not matched to a gene: 6. CDR3 length: 15 amino acids. Germline V gene lookup returns CDR1 MNHEY and CDR2 SMNVEV (reference sequence). At least ten counts were recorded for this clonotype. Its specificity is not known. TCR beta CDR3 regions were amplified from RNA. HTBI primers drove first-round RT-PCR of the TCR CDR3. TCRdb re-called the multiplex PCR reads through MiXCR, storing one row per CDR3 protein. Seen here are 250,000 or so distinct CDR3 sequences, about 15% observed once, and the top ten hold around 26%. Ophthalmopathy cases met thresholds of Clinical Activity Score at least 3, NOSPECS grade at least 4 and duration under 3 months. Clinical symptoms, serum thyroxine, TRAb, thyroid ultrasound and orbital computed tomography established diagnosis.

The V and J genes are TRBV27 and TRBJ2-1; 9 bases agree with TRBD2. The TCR was taken from a woman between 18 and 29 years old with Graves' ophthalmopathy. Sequencing was carried out using blood. CDR3 sequence (DNA): TGTGCCAGCAGTCCAATAGCGGGAGAATACAATGAGCAGTTCTTC. Encoded protein: CASSPIAGEYNEQFF.